The present TCR beta chain was sequenced within a study of response to subunit inactivated influenza vaccine. TCRdb analysed the RT-PCR reads with MiXCR anew, one entry per CDR3 protein. The sample contains fewer than 700,000 distinct CDR3 sequences, 13% of which appear only once. Study-wide results and limits: Authors suggested seasonal influenza vaccinations each recruit few new T cells.

The CDR3 totals 15 residues. Trimming pared 4 bases from V and 7 bases from J, leaving 17 bases between. Germline loops: CDR1 SGHTA, CDR2 FQGNSA. A word on this clonotype: As yet, its antigen is unknown.

The chain combines TRBV7-2 with TRBJ2-4, with D perhaps matching TRBD2 (6 bases). The TCR was taken from a man in his forties or fifties who received an inactivated influenza vaccine. The sample here was PBMCs from blood, taken roughly 47 days after vaccination. The CDR3 region is CASSSDGARGNIQYF. The CDR3 nucleotides are TGTGCCAGCAGCTCTGACGGTGCCCGGGGGAACATTCAGTACTTC.